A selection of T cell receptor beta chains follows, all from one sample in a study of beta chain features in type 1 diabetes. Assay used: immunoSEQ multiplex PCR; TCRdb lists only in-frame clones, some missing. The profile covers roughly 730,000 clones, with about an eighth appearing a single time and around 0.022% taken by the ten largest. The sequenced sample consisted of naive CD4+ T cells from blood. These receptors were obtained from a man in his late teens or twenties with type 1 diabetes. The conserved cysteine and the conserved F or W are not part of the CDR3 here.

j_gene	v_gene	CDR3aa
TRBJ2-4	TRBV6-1	ASRNRDGKNIQY
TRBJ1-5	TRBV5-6	ASSLGKHQPQH
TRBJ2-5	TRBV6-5	ASSPLTGGIETQY
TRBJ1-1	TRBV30	AWSGTGAGALGVSTEAF
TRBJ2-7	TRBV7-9	ASSFVQSRDYEQY
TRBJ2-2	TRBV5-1	ASSLGQGTGELF
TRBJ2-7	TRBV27	ASSQTGYEQY
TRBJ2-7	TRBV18	ASSPRGDYEQY
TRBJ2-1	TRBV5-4	ASSLGLAEPYNEQF
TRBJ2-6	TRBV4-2	ASSQVAGNSGANVLT
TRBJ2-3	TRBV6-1	ASSEYYWGTDTQY
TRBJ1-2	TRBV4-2	ASSREGEGYGYT
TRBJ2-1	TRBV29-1	REGIAGNYFYNEQF
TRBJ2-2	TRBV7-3	ASSPRGGNTGELF
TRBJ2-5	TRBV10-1	ASSAGSQETQY
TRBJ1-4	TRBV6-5	ASSPVGISVKLF
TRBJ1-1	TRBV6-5	VIGSSYTEAF
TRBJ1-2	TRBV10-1	ASSPQGKVDGYT
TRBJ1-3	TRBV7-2	ASIRDSAPGNTIY
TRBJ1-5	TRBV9	ASSVAGDSNQPQH
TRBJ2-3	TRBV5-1	ASSLASYTSTDTQY
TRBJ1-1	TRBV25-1	ASGGYTEAF
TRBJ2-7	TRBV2	ASTRGLHRGIGLDEQY
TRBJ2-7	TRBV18	ASSNPSISPYEQY
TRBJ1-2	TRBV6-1	ASSASITGYPLGGYT
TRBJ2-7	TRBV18	ASSPLGDEQY
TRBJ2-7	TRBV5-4	ASSFDRGVRDEQY
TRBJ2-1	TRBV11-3	ASAGNEQF
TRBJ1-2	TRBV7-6	ASQGYGYT
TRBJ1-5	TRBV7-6	ASSLAWGADQPQH
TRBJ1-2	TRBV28	ASSSSTDGYT
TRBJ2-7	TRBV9	ASSVGRNSYEQY
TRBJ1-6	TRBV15	ATSRVGAYNSPLH
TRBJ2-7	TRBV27	ASSARQAYEQY
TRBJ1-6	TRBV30	AWAGDSYSPLH
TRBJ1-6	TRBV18	ASSPPGARSYNSPLH